This T cell receptor (beta chain) was sequenced in a study of cytomegalovirus exposure and HLA in healthy donors (dated 2017 in TCRdb). Notes on the research overall: An earlier analysis of 587 of the donors reported about 250 Gb of sequence data and roughly 110 million unique TCR beta sequences from 150 million to 200 million T cells. An early release that covered approximately 600 HLA-typed donors contained approximately 290 gigabases of sequencing data and around 80 million unique TCR sequences. The genetic ancestry cluster associated with self-reported Caucasian donors included 81% of the 398 genotyped donors. The aim of the study was to test whether cataloging public T cell receptors could identify signatures of past pathogen exposure. Using immunosequencing, the study profiled T cell repertoires from around 670 subjects and related those repertoires to cytomegalovirus serostatus. In addition to the first cohort of roughly 700 subjects, a separate validation cohort of 120 different subjects was used. The study combined high-throughput TCR immunosequencing, statistical association of individual TCRs with disease status, and machine learning to predict cytomegalovirus infection status. To study patterns of TCR occurrence, a later analysis re-analyzed previously published TCR beta repertoires from hundreds of donors and added high-resolution HLA genotyping. Rather than drawing on any new phenotypic data, the later analysis identified candidate immune exposures from TCR beta sequences and the way those sequences occurred across donors. An earlier analysis of approximately 500 of the donors applied high-throughput TCR beta sequencing to assess whether each TCR beta V gene segment acted as functional or pseudogenic. Alongside the repertoire data, information on donor age, sex, ethnicity and CMV serostatus was compiled. Genome-wide SNP genotypes for about 60% of the roughly 700 donors were used in a later genetic analysis, which treated that subset as a discovery cohort. Every discovery cohort repertoire had been produced on one sequencing platform. Both class I and class II loci were covered by HLA typing, at four-digit resolution. Typing coverage varied by locus: about 620-640 donors for A, B, C, DRB1 and DQB1; approximately 560 for DQA1; 606 for DPA1; approximately 450 for DPB1. Because of strong linkage in the cohort, 4 to 6 DR-DQ haplotypes were treated as single units for association and clustering. Across approximately 420 genotyped donors of the cohort, an average of roughly 230,000 unique TCR beta nucleotide sequences per donor were sequenced, and roughly a sixth of those sequences were non-productive. Beyond this particular receptor, the publication reports: A further reported finding was that TCR beta sequences accurately predicted the HLA-A and HLA-B alleles for most subjects in the first cohort. Compared with the roughly 710-donor mean, donors in an Asian-associated ancestry cluster had fewer N-insertions in productive TCRs, according to a later genetic analysis. The presence/absence analyses assumed that sequencing depth was roughly uniform across donors, and that assumption may not be true. In a later analysis, several top co-occurrence clusters were reported to appear linked to parvovirus B19, influenza, CMV and Epstein-Barr virus. While some public TCRs were present in many individuals, most TCR sequences turned up only very rarely across donors. The earlier analysis of approximately 590 of the donors excluded around 17 rarely observed V segments, including chromosome 9 orphons, because counts were too low. In a later analysis, most CMV-associated TCR beta chains were found to appear HLA-restricted, with HLA associations seemingly driven largely by CMV exposure. According to the authors, the approach could potentially be generalized to other disease states and immunological phenotypes. Because HLA typing was unavailable for some donors at each locus, only the typed subset was used in association tests. A group of highly shared sequence variants was considered likely to be a technical artifact of the sequencing pipeline. A few of the identified cytomegalovirus-associated TCR beta chains were confirmed in vitro to be specific for cytomegalovirus antigens. In a later analysis, around 17,000 TCR beta sequences were associated with specific HLA alleles at a false discovery rate of 0.05. Only TCR beta chains were sequenced in this cohort, and the absence of alpha or paired-chain data limited detectable features. Compared with equally common non-associated chains, HLA-associated TCR beta chains in a later analysis were more clonally expanded and had lower generation probabilities. Cytomegalovirus status was reported to be diagnosed by the classifier with high specificity and sensitivity in both the original and validation cohorts. Correlated functional status among segregating V segments might reflect linkage disequilibrium, but an unknown experimental factor could not be ruled out. CMV serostatus was the only immune exposure information available for the cohort. Broadly in line with IMGT annotations, most TCR beta V segments showed up in productive rearrangements about 87% or about 30% of the time in an earlier analysis of 450 to 600 of the donors. In a later genetic analysis, a missense DCLRE1C variant was associated with V-gene and J-gene trimming of TCR beta chains, and the association was replicated in an independent cohort. In a later analysis, TCR association rates were found to vary across HLA loci, with the most associated TCRs seen for DRB1 alleles and the fewest for HLA-C alleles. Strong co-occurrence of HLA alleles, especially DR and DQ, made assigning TCR associations to individual alleles difficult. The study listed 164 TCR beta chains as associated with cytomegalovirus.

The cohort consisted of 600 or so healthy bone marrow donors. At the time of sampling, all cohort members were nominally healthy, though unrecorded immune exposures were likely present. The donor tested CMV seropositive, placing the donor among the approximately 290 seropositive members of the cohort. Each donor provided a peripheral blood sample, and peripheral blood mononuclear cells were used for TCR beta sequencing. Genomic DNA was extracted from the blood cell samples with the Qiagen DNeasy Blood Extraction Kit. Details on this clone: Its antigen is still unknown. No much larger clone is present one base from it, and per-base qualities are unavailable.

The library came from the immunoSEQ multiplex PCR assay. For the multiplex PCR, a mixture combining 60 forward primers for TCR Vbeta segments and 13 reverse primers for TCR Jbeta segments was used. Amplification of the CDR3 region of rearranged TCR beta genes was performed with a multiplex PCR assay on genomic DNA. On the Illumina HiSeq System, the amplified TCR beta libraries were sequenced as 87-base-pair reads. The paper's data handling went like this. A later analysis tallied about 77 million unique TCR beta chains across the approximately 670 repertoires, and some 12 million of those chains were shared by two or more donors. Raw reads were error-corrected and collapsed into unique sequences with a nearest-neighbor algorithm that merged closely related sequences to remove PCR and sequencing errors. To assign V, D and J gene segments, CDR3 sequences were aligned to IMGT reference sequences. Each retained sequence needed at least a six-nucleotide match to both a V gene segment and a J gene segment. A rearrangement counted as productive if the CDR3 had no stop codons and remained in frame with V and J, and every other rearrangement counted as non-productive. Following IMGT convention, CDR3 was defined as the stretch from the second conserved V-encoded cysteine up to the conserved J-encoded phenylalanine. In an earlier analysis of just under 600 of the donors, sequences lacking an unambiguous match to a single V gene segment were excluded. In an earlier analysis of 587 of the donors, V segments were called functional above 56.7% productive rearrangements and were called segregating when the between-donor standard deviation exceeded 5%. A statistical classification framework was built for diagnosing cytomegalovirus status from the catalog of TCR beta chain sequences. A later analysis assigned V and J genes by comparing TCR nucleotide sequences with IMGT/GENE-DB human TR gene sequences. Using the TCRdist pipeline, a later analysis assigned CDR3 sequences along with most-parsimonious VDJ recombination scenarios. A later analysis defined each TCR beta chain by its CDR3 amino acid sequence plus V-gene family, and excluded reads lacking a unique V-gene family. A later analysis removed 592 highly shared, low-generation-probability nucleotide sequences to deal with suspected cross-contamination and a sequencing artifact. For each public chain, a later analysis derived a clonal expansion index from normalized ranks of inferred template counts within each repertoire. A later analysis computed generation probabilities with a VDJ recombination model fitted to out-of-frame rearrangements, and checked the results against IGoR. A later analysis scored TCR-TCR, TCR-HLA and TCR-CMV co-occurrence with hypergeometric tests, applying a repertoire-size bias correction to TCR pairs. A later analysis estimated false discovery rates by permuting HLA or CMV assignments 20 times. In a later analysis, co-occurring TCRs were grouped using DBSCAN, with TCRdist sequence similarity added in when clustering inside HLA-allele-positive subsets. Repertoires with fewer than 30,000 or more than 120,000 public chains, plus five repertoires with anomalous nucleotide sharing, were excluded from co-occurrence clustering. Entries here come from immuneACCESS through TCRdb and include only in-frame sequences with V and J called. Some clones fail to appear in such tables; in the studies checked, an unresolved V gene covers under half of the shortfall, and the cause of the remainder is unknown. That table supplies the V and J calls and clone size; D and trimming were determined from the DNA. The sample includes about 90,000 clones, with about 67% observed a single time. The top ten hold around 16% of the sample.

The sequence came from a woman aged 18-29 years in good health and CMV-seropositive. The sample taken for sequencing was PBMCs.

CDR3 protein: CARVAGGPSYEQYF. The DNA sequence is as follows: TGTGCCAGGGTAGCGGGAGGGCCATCCTACGAGCAGTACTTC. The V and J genes are TRBV6-1 and TRBJ2-7; TRBD2 lines up with 11 middle nucleotides. The CDR3, cysteine through phenylalanine, is 14 amino acids long. This entry keeps only the CDR3 DNA: 42 bases, framed from base 1. At the junction V is shortened by 9 bases and J by 1 base; bases outside the gene matches: 5. CDR1 and CDR2 are read off the germline V gene as MNHNS and SASEGT.